These T cell receptor beta chains were read from a single sample in a study of molecular identifiers for immune sequencing clone quantification. TCRdb analysed the PCR reads with MiXCR anew, one entry per CDR3 protein. The data contain more than 35,000 distinct CDR3 sequences, about 18% of them seen just once; the ten biggest clones take up about 1.2%. Sequenced: naive CD8+ T cells from blood, with Jurkat cell RNA spiked in. The source is a human donor in good health. Some libraries in this study had Jurkat cell RNA spiked in. The CDR3 runs from the conserved cysteine through the conserved F or W. Fields, in order: V gene, CDR3 length, clone size, J gene, D gene, CDR3 protein, CDR3 DNA. A D gene is named only where the DNA matches it firmly. Expanded clones get a size class; other rows say once, few or many, or leave the size out.

>TRBV29-1|15|medium-sized|TRBJ2-3|-
CSVGEDPFSTDTQYF
TGCAGCGTTGGGGAGGACCCTTTCTCCACAGATACGCAGTATTTT
>TRBV5-4|14|-|TRBJ1-1|-
CASSLQEAGTEAFF
TGTGCCAGCAGCTTGCAGGAGGCAGGCACTGAAGCTTTCTTT
>TRBV3-1|18|-|TRBJ2-2|TRBD2
CASSQGEASGRVTGELFF
TGTGCCAGCAGCCAAGGCGAAGCTAGCGGGAGAGTAACCGGGGAGCTGTTTTTT
>TRBV30|13|many|TRBJ2-4|-
CAWSELAKNIQYF
TGTGCCTGGAGTGAACTAGCCAAAAACATTCAGTACTTC
>TRBV10-3|15|many|TRBJ1-4|-
CAIRSPEATNEKLFF
TGTGCCATCAGATCCCCAGAGGCAACTAATGAAAAACTGTTTTTT
>TRBV2|17|-|TRBJ1-5|-
CASSELPRDSSNQPQHF
TGTGCCAGCAGTGAACTTCCCAGAGACTCTAGCAATCAGCCCCAGCATTTT
>TRBV28|15|many|TRBJ2-2|-
CASSSRVMVTGELFF
TGTGCCAGCAGTTCCAGGGTTATGGTCACCGGGGAGCTGTTTTTT
>TRBV7-9|17|many|TRBJ2-3|-
CASSSRGGPYSTDTQYF
TGTGCCAGCAGCTCGAGGGGGGGGCCATATAGCACAGATACGCAGTATTTT
>TRBV27|15|-|TRBJ2-5|-
CASSSTQGLGETQYF
TGTGCCAGCAGTTCGACCCAGGGGCTCGGAGAGACCCAGTACTTC
>TRBV7-8|16|many|TRBJ1-1|-
CASSLGVLGTNAEAFF
TGTGCCAGCAGCTTAGGGGTGTTAGGGACGAACGCTGAAGCTTTCTTT
>TRBV12-3/TRBV12-4|15|many|TRBJ1-1|-
CASSIAGRVDTEAFF
TGTGCCAGCAGTATAGCAGGGCGGGTGGACACTGAAGCTTTCTTT
>TRBV19|13|many|TRBJ2-7|-
CASSKRPSYEQYF
TGTGCCAGTAGTAAACGGCCCTCCTACGAGCAGTACTTC
>TRBV11-2|15|-|TRBJ2-7|-
CASSFLDSEIYEQYF
TGTGCCAGCAGCTTCCTGGACAGTGAGATCTACGAGCAGTACTTC
>TRBV11-3|13|-|TRBJ2-1|-
CASSSGENNEQFF
TGTGCCAGCAGCTCCGGGGAAAACAATGAGCAGTTCTTC
>TRBV20-1|16|-|TRBJ2-3|TRBD2
CSARDLRAGVTDTQYF
TGCAGTGCTAGAGACCTCAGGGCGGGAGTAACAGATACGCAGTATTTT
>TRBV4-1|16|-|TRBJ2-7|TRBD2
CASSQEPSSGSYEQYF
TGCGCCAGCAGCCAAGAACCGTCAAGCGGGAGTTACGAGCAGTACTTC
>TRBV29-1|13|medium-sized|TRBJ2-3|-
CSVEGRATDTQYF
TGCAGCGTTGAGGGCAGGGCCACAGATACGCAGTATTTT
>TRBV20-1|15|many|TRBJ2-3|-
CSARDLGSSTDTQYF
TGCAGTGCTAGGGATTTGGGATCTAGCACAGATACGCAGTATTTT
>TRBV5-4|16|-|TRBJ1-1|-
CASSLPGRTMNTEAFF
TGTGCCAGCAGTTTGCCAGGACGGACGATGAACACTGAAGCTTTCTTT
>TRBV7-9|12|many|TRBJ1-1|-
CASSFSYTEAFF
TGTGCCAGCAGCTTTTCATACACTGAAGCTTTCTTT
>TRBV27|17|many|TRBJ1-4|-
CASSWARVDGTNEKLFF
TGTGCCAGCAGTTGGGCCAGGGTCGATGGCACAAATGAAAAACTGTTTTTT
>TRBV25-1|14|many|TRBJ2-5|-
CASSDAQAQETQYF
TGTGCCAGCAGTGATGCCCAGGCCCAAGAGACCCAGTACTTC
>TRBV10-3|10|many|TRBJ2-3|-
CANHTDTQYF
TGTGCCAACCACACAGATACGCAGTATTTT
>TRBV14|13|few|TRBJ2-5|-
CASSQWSQETQYF
TGTGCCAGCAGCCAATGGTCCCAAGAGACCCAGTACTTC
>TRBV4-1|15|few|TRBJ1-2|-
CASSPTLGPRYGYTF
TGCGCCAGCAGCCCGACCCTAGGGCCTAGATATGGCTACACCTTC
>TRBV12-3/TRBV12-4|12|many|TRBJ2-5|-
CASSNGWETQYF
TGTGCCAGCAGCAATGGCTGGGAGACCCAGTACTTC
>TRBV23-1|20|-|TRBJ1-1|-
CASSQSSKGDRLGLDTEAFF
TGCGCCAGCAGTCAATCAAGCAAAGGGGACCGGCTAGGGTTGGACACTGAAGCTTTCTTT
>TRBV14|15|many|TRBJ2-3|TRBD2
CASSQLRGGPDTQYF
TGTGCCAGCAGCCAATTGCGGGGGGGCCCCGATACGCAGTATTTT
>TRBV3-1|14|few|TRBJ2-7|-
CASSPLTGSYEQYF
TGTGCCAGCAGCCCTTTGACGGGGTCCTACGAGCAGTACTTC
>TRBV7-8|19|-|TRBJ2-2|-
CASSLGSGHLHLNTGELFF
TGTGCCAGCAGCTTAGGCTCGGGACACCTTCACTTAAACACCGGGGAGCTGTTTTTT
>TRBV19|17|few|TRBJ1-1|-
CASSSLLDAGWGTEAFF
TGTGCCAGTAGTTCCCTCCTCGACGCAGGGTGGGGCACTGAAGCTTTCTTT
>TRBV28|14|medium-sized|TRBJ2-3|TRBD1
CASSAGGQADTQYF
TGTGCCAGCAGCGCCGGAGGACAGGCAGATACGCAGTATTTT
>TRBV9|15|few|TRBJ2-1|-
CASSVSGPPTNEQFF
TGTGCCAGCAGCGTATCAGGCCCCCCTACCAATGAGCAGTTCTTC
>TRBV4-1|14|-|TRBJ1-5|-
CASSQGSGNQPQHF
TGCGCCAGCAGCCAAGGTAGTGGCAATCAGCCCCAGCATTTT
>TRBV5-6|18|many|TRBJ2-2|-
CAPPQGPSLAANTGELFF
TGTGCCCCCCCACAGGGTCCGTCGCTTGCCGCGAACACCGGGGAGCTGTTTTTT
>TRBV27|14|few|TRBJ2-7|TRBD1
CASSLSQGAREQYF
TGTGCCAGCAGTTTATCACAGGGGGCGCGGGAGCAGTACTTC
>TRBV20-1|16|few|TRBJ2-1|TRBD2
CSVWGSGLTSYNEQFF
TGCAGTGTTTGGGGTAGCGGGCTGACCTCCTACAATGAGCAGTTCTTC
>TRBV6-5|13|many|TRBJ1-1|-
CASSYSEQLEAFF
TGTGCCAGCAGTTACTCCGAGCAGCTTGAAGCTTTCTTT
>TRBV7-2|14|many|TRBJ2-5|TRBD2
CASSSYGGVETQYF
TGTGCCAGCAGCTCCTACGGGGGGGTAGAGACCCAGTACTTC
>TRBV4-1|19|many|TRBJ2-4|-
CASSQAAGTLGVAKNIQYF
TGCGCCAGCAGCCAAGCCGCCGGGACATTAGGCGTAGCCAAAAACATTCAGTACTTC
>TRBV7-9|14|many|TRBJ2-3|-
CASGGTTSTDTQYF
TGTGCCAGCGGGGGAACTACTAGCACAGATACGCAGTATTTT
>TRBV6-5|13|many|TRBJ2-7|-
CASSYAGSYEQYF
TGTGCCAGCAGTTACGCGGGGAGCTACGAGCAGTACTTC
>TRBV29-1|15|medium-sized|TRBJ2-3|-
CSVEVKGRSTDTQYF
TGCAGCGTTGAGGTCAAGGGGAGGAGTACAGATACGCAGTATTTT
>TRBV2|13|few|TRBJ1-5|-
CASVAGSNQPQHF
TGTGCCAGTGTCGCCGGGAGCAATCAGCCCCAGCATTTT